A selection of T cell receptor beta chains follows, all from one sample in a study of early T cells in non-severe SARS-CoV-2 infection. TCRdb analysed the 5' RACE reads with MiXCR anew, one entry per CDR3 protein. The profile covers over 30,000 distinct CDR3 sequences, with around 6.9% appearing a single time and about 13% taken by the ten largest. The sequencing here drew on whole blood, taken at baseline. The receptors shown here come from an adult who was a healthcare worker with PCR-confirmed SARS-CoV-2 infection or an uninfected control (not recorded which). Both conserved end residues are part of each CDR3. D genes are given only for firm matches. The size of a clone is reported for some rows only, either as once, few or many, or as a class for expanded clones.

TRBJ1-1 14 TRBD1 many TRBV6-5 TGTGCCAGCACCACAGGGGTCTGGGACACTGAAGCTTTCTTT CASTTGVWDTEAFF
TRBJ1-2 13 TRBD1 few TRBV11-3 TGTGCCAGCAGCTCCACGACAGGGACTGGCTACACCTTC CASSSTTGTGYTF
TRBJ1-1 14 - many TRBV5-1 TGCGCCAGCAGCTTGAATAGTCAGAACACTGAAGCTTTCTTT CASSLNSQNTEAFF
TRBJ2-7 15 TRBD1 - TRBV18 TGTGCCAGCTCGCAGACAGGGGCCAGTTCCTACGAGCAGTACTTC CASSQTGASSYEQYF
TRBJ2-1 15 TRBD2 many TRBV12-3/TRBV12-4 TGTGCCAGCCGTCGGACTAGCGGGACCTACAATGAGCAGTTCTTC CASRRTSGTYNEQFF
TRBJ2-1 12 - many TRBV11-2 TGTGCCAGCAGCTTAGGTAACAATGAGCAGTTCTTC CASSLGNNEQFF
TRBJ1-6 17 - - TRBV12-3/TRBV12-4 TGTGCCAGCAGTCTCGGGCGGGGGGCGCGGTTTGGCTCACCCCTCCACTTT CASSLGRGARFGSPLHF
TRBJ2-3 15 TRBD1 many TRBV20-1 TGCAGTGCGTCTCCCGGGACAGGGGACACAGATACGCAGTATTTT CSASPGTGDTDTQYF
TRBJ1-1 14 - many TRBV10-2 TGCGCCAGCAGTGAGGGGGTTGTGAACACTGAAGCTTTCTTT CASSEGVVNTEAFF
TRBJ2-1 13 TRBD1 - TRBV7-3 TGTGCCAGCAGCCGGGACAGGGACAATGAGCAGTTCTTC CASSRDRDNEQFF
TRBJ1-1 13 TRBD1 few TRBV12-3/TRBV12-4 TGTGCCAGCAGTGACAGGGGAAACACTGAAGCTTTCTTT CASSDRGNTEAFF
TRBJ2-5 16 TRBD1 - TRBV9 TGTGCCAGCAGCGTAGTCGGGACAGGGTCGTTAGAGACCCAGTACTTC CASSVVGTGSLETQYF
TRBJ1-1 14 TRBD1 many TRBV20-1 TGCAGTGCTCTCACAGGACAGGGTAGGGCTGAAGCTTTCTTT CSALTGQGRAEAFF
TRBJ2-7 14 - many TRBV6-5 TGTGCCAGCAGTTACTCGTCCCGGGAATACGAGCAGTACTTC CASSYSSREYEQYF
TRBJ2-1 15 - - TRBV7-2 TGTGCCAGCAGCCCAACGAAAGATGCCTACAATGAGCAGTTCTTC CASSPTKDAYNEQFF
TRBJ1-4 18 - few TRBV4-3 TGCGCCAGCAGCCAAGACTACAGGGCGGGAGGGGTTAATGAAAAACTGTTTTTT CASSQDYRAGGVNEKLFF
TRBJ2-3 15 - many TRBV7-3 TGTGCCAGCAGCTTACGGGCAGGTAGCACAGATACGCAGTATTTT CASSLRAGSTDTQYF
TRBJ2-3 16 TRBD2 many TRBV7-2 TGTGCCAGCAGCTTATTGGCGGGAGGGATCACAGATACGCAGTATTTT CASSLLAGGITDTQYF
TRBJ2-1 16 TRBD2 many TRBV5-6 TGTGCCAGCAGCTTTTTCTCCGGGACTAGCAGCAATGAGCAGTTCTTC CASSFFSGTSSNEQFF
TRBJ2-3 14 - - TRBV12-3/TRBV12-4 TGTGCCAGCAGTTTAAGAGCGGACACAGATACGCAGTATTTT CASSLRADTDTQYF
TRBJ2-1 14 TRBD1 many TRBV11-2 TGTGCCAGCAGCTTAGAAACAGGGGCCGATGAGCAGTTCTTC CASSLETGADEQFF
TRBJ2-1 14 TRBD1 many TRBV20-1 TGCAGTGCCATCCGGGACAGGGGCTACAATGAGCAGTTCTTC CSAIRDRGYNEQFF
TRBJ1-1 13 - few TRBV7-8 TGTGCCAGCGCACCCCTCAGGAACACTGAAGCTTTCTTT CASAPLRNTEAFF
TRBJ2-6 15 - few TRBV6-5 TGTGCCAGCAGTGACAGGTTCTCTGGGGCCAACGTCCTGACTTTC CASSDRFSGANVLTF
TRBJ1-2 12 TRBD1 many TRBV29-1 TGCAGCGCCGGGACAGCTAACTATGGCTACACCTTC CSAGTANYGYTF
TRBJ2-7 16 - many TRBV4-1 TGCGCCAGCAGCCAAGATTGGCCAGGAAGCTCCTACGAGCAGTACTTC CASSQDWPGSSYEQYF
TRBJ2-3 19 TRBD2 few TRBV24-1 TGTGCCACCAGTGCCGCCCCCGGAGGCCGGGAGGGCCGCACAGATACGCAGTATTTT CATSAAPGGREGRTDTQYF
TRBJ2-3 17 TRBD2 - TRBV4-1 TGCGCCAGCAGCCAAGCCTTAGCGGGAGGGCCAGGAGATACGCAGTATTTT CASSQALAGGPGDTQYF
TRBJ2-1 18 TRBD2 many TRBV19 TGTGCCAGTAACTCACTATCGGAGCTAGCGGGCGGCTACAATGAGCAGTTCTTC CASNSLSELAGGYNEQFF
TRBJ2-5 15 - many TRBV2 TGTGCCAGCGTACGCGCTCAGGGTAACCAAGAGACCCAGTACTTC CASVRAQGNQETQYF
TRBJ2-2 15 - few TRBV12-3/TRBV12-4 TGTGCCAGCAGTTTGAGCAGCGCGAACACCGGGGAGCTGTTTTTT CASSLSSANTGELFF
TRBJ2-3 17 TRBD2 many TRBV20-1 TGCAGTGCTAGGCCCCGACTAGCGACAACTAGCACAGATACGCAGTATTTT CSARPRLATTSTDTQYF
TRBJ1-2 13 - - TRBV11-3 TGTGCCAGCAGCCTCGACAAGATCTATGGCTACACCTTC CASSLDKIYGYTF
TRBJ2-7 13 - few TRBV20-1 TGCAGTGCGCCCCTAGCGACCGCCTACGAGCAGTACTTC CSAPLATAYEQYF
TRBJ2-3 16 TRBD2 many TRBV4-2 TGTGCCAGCAGCCAAGTCACTAGCGGGAGTGAAGATACGCAGTATTTT CASSQVTSGSEDTQYF
TRBJ2-3 13 - - TRBV5-1 TGCGCCAGCAGCGCGGGATTCGCAGATACGCAGTATTTT CASSAGFADTQYF
TRBJ2-1 13 - many TRBV7-6 TGTGCCAGCAGTTCGACAGACTACAATGAGCAGTTCTTC CASSSTDYNEQFF
TRBJ1-5 15 - many TRBV10-3 TGTGCCATCAGTGCGGGGCACCGGTCCGATCAGCCCCAGCATTTT CAISAGHRSDQPQHF
TRBJ2-7 15 - - TRBV11-2 TGTGCCAGCAGCTTAGATCCCACAGGAATGCACGAGCAGTACTTC CASSLDPTGMHEQYF
TRBJ1-1 10 TRBD1 few TRBV29-1 TGCAGCGTCCGGACAGGCCAAGCTTTCTTT CSVRTGQAFF
TRBJ1-6 15 TRBD1 few TRBV20-1 TGCAGTGCTACCTCGACAGGGGCGAGTACTTCACCCCTCCACTTT CSATSTGASTSPLHF
TRBJ1-1 13 - many TRBV6-5 TGTGCCAGCAGATATGTTATGAACACTGAAGCTTTCTTT CASRYVMNTEAFF
TRBJ2-3 13 - - TRBV29-1 TGCAGCGTACAGGCAGGGTACACAGATACGCAGTATTTT CSVQAGYTDTQYF
TRBJ1-3 16 - few TRBV28 TGTGCCAGCCGATCAAGACAGGATGGAGCTGGAAACACCATATATTTT CASRSRQDGAGNTIYF
TRBJ1-2 18 - - TRBV3-1 TGTGCCAGCAGCCAAGCCGACAGCAGCATCACGATCGAAGGAGGCTACACCTTC CASSQADSSITIEGGYTF
TRBJ2-7 18 TRBD1 few TRBV28 TGTGCCAGCAGTCCCTTATGGGGGCAACCAGGGGGATTTTACGAGCAGTACTTC CASSPLWGQPGGFYEQYF
TRBJ1-2 16 - - TRBV11-2 TGTGCCAGCAGCTTAGATCCTCTCGGCAGGGACTATGGCTACACCTTC CASSLDPLGRDYGYTF
TRBJ1-6 12 - - TRBV7-8 TGTGCCAGCACCGATGACCCATCAGCCCTCCACTTT CASTDDPSALHF
TRBJ2-3 13 - - TRBV28 TGTGCCAGCAGCTATATCGGGGCAGATACGCAGTATTTT CASSYIGADTQYF
TRBJ1-3 17 - many TRBV18 TGTGCCAGCTCACCACTAAGACCAGACAGATCTGGAAACACCATATATTTT CASSPLRPDRSGNTIYF
TRBJ2-7 16 TRBD1 - TRBV6-5 TGTGCCAGATCAAATAAAAACCGGGACAGCCTCTACGAGCAGTACTTC CARSNKNRDSLYEQYF
TRBJ2-5 15 - many TRBV12-3/TRBV12-4 TGTGCCAGCAGTTTCGGTCAAGGGGGGAGGGAGACCCAGTACTTC CASSFGQGGRETQYF
TRBJ1-2 13 - many TRBV29-1 TGCAGCGGAGGACAGCTAGCTAACTATGGCTACACCTTC CSGGQLANYGYTF